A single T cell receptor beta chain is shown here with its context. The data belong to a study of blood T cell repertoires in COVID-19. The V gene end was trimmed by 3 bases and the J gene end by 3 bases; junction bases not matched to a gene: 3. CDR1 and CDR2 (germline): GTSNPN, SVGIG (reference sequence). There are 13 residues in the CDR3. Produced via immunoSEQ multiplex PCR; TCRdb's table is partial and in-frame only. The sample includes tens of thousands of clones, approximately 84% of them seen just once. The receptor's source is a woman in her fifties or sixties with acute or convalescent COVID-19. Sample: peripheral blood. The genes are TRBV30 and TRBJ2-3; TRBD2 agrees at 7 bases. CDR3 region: CAWRERGTDTQYF. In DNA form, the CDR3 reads TGTGCCTGGAGGGAGCGGGGAACAGATACGCAGTATTTT.